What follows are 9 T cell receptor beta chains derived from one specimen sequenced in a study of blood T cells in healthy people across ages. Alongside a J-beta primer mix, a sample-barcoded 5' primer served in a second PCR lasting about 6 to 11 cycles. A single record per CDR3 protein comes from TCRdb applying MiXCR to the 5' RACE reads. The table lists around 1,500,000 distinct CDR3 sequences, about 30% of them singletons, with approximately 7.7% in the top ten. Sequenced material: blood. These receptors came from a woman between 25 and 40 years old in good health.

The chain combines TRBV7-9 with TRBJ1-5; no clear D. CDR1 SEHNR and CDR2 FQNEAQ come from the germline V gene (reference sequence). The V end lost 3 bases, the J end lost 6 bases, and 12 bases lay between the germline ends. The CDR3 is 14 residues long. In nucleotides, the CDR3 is TGTGCCAGCAGCTTTACTGGGATTAGTCAGCCCCAGCATTTT. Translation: CASSFTGISQPQHF.

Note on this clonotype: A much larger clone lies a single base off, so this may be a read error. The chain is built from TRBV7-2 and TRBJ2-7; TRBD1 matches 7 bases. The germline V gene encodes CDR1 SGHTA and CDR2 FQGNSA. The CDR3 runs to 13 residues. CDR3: CASSATGSYEEYF. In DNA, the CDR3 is TGTGCCAGCAGCGCGACAGGGTCCTACGAGGAGTACTTC. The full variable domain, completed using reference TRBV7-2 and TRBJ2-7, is GAGVSQSPSNKVTEKGKDVELRCDPISGHTALYWYRQSLGQGLEFLIYFQGNSAPDKSGLPSDRFSAERTGGSVSTLTIQRTQQEDSAVYLCASSATGSYEEYFGPGTRLTVT.

Written as DNA, the CDR3 is TGTGCCAGCAGTTCCCGGACTAGCGGGGGGGGGCACCAAGAGACCCAGTACTTC. Amino acids: CASSSRTSGGGHQETQYF. The chain couples TRBV28 to TRBJ2-5, with 15 bases identical to TRBD2. The length of the CDR3 is 18 residues. CDR1 is MDHEN, CDR2 SYDVKM, per germline. The trim removed 4 bases at V and 0 bases at J, leaving 6 bases unmatched.

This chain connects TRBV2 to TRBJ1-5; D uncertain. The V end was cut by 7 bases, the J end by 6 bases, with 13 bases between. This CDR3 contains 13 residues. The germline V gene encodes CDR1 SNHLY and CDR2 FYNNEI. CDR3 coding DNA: TGTGCCAGCAAGGCGGATCGCACTCAGCCCCAGCATTTT. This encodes CASKADRTQPQHF.

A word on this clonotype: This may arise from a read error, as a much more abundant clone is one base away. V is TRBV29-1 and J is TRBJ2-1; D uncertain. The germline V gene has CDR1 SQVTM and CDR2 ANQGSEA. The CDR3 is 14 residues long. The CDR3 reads CRVDHGSDYNEQFF. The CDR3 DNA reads TGCCGCGTTGATCATGGCAGTGACTACAATGAGCAGTTCTTC.

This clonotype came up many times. CDR3 DNA: TGTGCCAGCAGGCAAGCGGGGGGGCGAAACAATGAGCAGTTCTTC. It specifies CASRQAGGRNNEQFF. The J gene is TRBJ2-1, the V gene TRBV2, with 10 bases identical to TRBD2. The germline CDR1 and CDR2 sequences are SNHLY and FYNNEI. With V trimmed by 6 bases and J by 5 bases, 7 bases remained unmatched. The CDR3 spans 15 residues. Using reference TRBV2 and TRBJ2-1 for the parts outside the CDR3, the full variable domain is EPEVTQTPSHQVTQMGQEVILRCVPISNHLYFYWYRQILGQKVEFLVSFYNNEISEKSEIFDDQFSVERPDGSNFTLKIRSTKLEDSAMYFCASRQAGGRNNEQFFGPGTRLTVL.

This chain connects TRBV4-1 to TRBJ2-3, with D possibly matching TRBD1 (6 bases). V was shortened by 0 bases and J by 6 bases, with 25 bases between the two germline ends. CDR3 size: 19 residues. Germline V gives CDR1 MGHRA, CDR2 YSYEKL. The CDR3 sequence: CASSQEALAGASSVDTQYF. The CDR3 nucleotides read TGCGCCAGCAGCCAAGAGGCTTTAGCAGGGGCGTCGTCGGTCGATACGCAGTATTTT.

The CDR3 protein is CASSLRTSGRPGELFF. The CDR3 bases are TGTGCCAGCAGCTTACGGACTAGCGGGAGACCCGGGGAGCTGTTTTTT. The chain links TRBV7-2 to TRBJ2-2; 13 bases map to TRBD2. With V trimmed by 2 bases and J by 6 bases, 3 bases remained unmatched. Germline CDR1 SGHTA, CDR2 FQGNSA. This CDR3 spans 16 amino acids. The entire variable domain, with the rest obtained from reference TRBV7-2 and TRBJ2-2, is as follows: GAGVSQSPSNKVTEKGKDVELRCDPISGHTALYWYRQSLGQGLEFLIYFQGNSAPDKSGLPSDRFSAERTGGSVSTLTIQRTQQEDSAVYLCASSLRTSGRPGELFFGEGSRLTVL.

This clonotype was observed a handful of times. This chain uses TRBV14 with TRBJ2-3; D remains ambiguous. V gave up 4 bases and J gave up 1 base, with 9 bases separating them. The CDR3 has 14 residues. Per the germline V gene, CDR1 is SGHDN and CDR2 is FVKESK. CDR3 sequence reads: CASSPRFRTDTQYF. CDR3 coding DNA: TGTGCCAGCAGCCCGAGGTTCCGCACAGATACGCAGTATTTT.